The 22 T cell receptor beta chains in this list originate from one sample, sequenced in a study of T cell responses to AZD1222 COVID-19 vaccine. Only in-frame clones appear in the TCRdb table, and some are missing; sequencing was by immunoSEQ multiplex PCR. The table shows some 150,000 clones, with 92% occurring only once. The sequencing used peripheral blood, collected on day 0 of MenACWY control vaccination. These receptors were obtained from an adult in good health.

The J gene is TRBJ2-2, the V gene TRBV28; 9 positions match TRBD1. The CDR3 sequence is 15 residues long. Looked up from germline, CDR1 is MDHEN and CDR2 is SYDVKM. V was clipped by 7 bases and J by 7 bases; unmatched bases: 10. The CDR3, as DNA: TGTGCCAGCATCCAAGGGACAGGGTGGATCGGGGAGCTGTTTTTT. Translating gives CASIQGTGWIGELFF.

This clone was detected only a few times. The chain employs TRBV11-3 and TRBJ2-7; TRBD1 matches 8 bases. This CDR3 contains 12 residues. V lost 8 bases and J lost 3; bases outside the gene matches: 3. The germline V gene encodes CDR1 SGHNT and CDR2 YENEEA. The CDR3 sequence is CASVGQGYEQYF. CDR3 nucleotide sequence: TGTGCCAGCGTAGGACAGGGCTACGAGCAGTACTTC.

This CDR3 is CASSLGWYEQYF. CDR3 in DNA: TGTGCCAGCAGCCTAGGTTGGTACGAGCAGTACTTC. This chain uses TRBV3-1 (or the pseudogene TRBV3-2) with TRBJ2-7; unclear D gene. Trimming left V 4 bases short and J 4 bases short, with 8 bases between. The CDR3 sequence is 12 residues long. Germline V gene sequence: CDR1 LGHDT, CDR2 YNNKEL (reference sequence).

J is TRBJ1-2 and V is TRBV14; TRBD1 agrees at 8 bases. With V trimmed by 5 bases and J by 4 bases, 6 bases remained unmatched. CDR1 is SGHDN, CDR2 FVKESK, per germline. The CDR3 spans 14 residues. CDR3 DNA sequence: TGTGCCAGCAGCTCCAGGGGGCGCGGCTATGGCTACACCTTC. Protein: CASSSRGRGYGYTF.

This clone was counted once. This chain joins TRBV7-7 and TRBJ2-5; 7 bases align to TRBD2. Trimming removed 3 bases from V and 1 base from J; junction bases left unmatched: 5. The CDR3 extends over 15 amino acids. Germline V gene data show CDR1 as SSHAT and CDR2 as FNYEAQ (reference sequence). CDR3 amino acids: CASSLGGQSQETQYF. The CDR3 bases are TGTGCCAGCAGCTTGGGAGGGCAGAGCCAAGAGACCCAGTACTTC.

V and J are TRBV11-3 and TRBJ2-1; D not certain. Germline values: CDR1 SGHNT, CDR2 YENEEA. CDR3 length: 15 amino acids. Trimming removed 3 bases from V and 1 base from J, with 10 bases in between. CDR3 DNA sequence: TGTGCCAGCAGCTTGTGGGCGATTTCCTACAATGAGCAGTTCTTC. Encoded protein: CASSLWAISYNEQFF. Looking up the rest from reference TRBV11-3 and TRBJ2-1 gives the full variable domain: EAGVVQSPRYKIIEKKQPVAFWCNPISGHNTLYWYLQNLGQGPELLIRYENEEAVDDSQLPKDRFSAERLKGVDSTLKIQPAELGDSAVYLCASSLWAISYNEQFFGPGTRLTVL.

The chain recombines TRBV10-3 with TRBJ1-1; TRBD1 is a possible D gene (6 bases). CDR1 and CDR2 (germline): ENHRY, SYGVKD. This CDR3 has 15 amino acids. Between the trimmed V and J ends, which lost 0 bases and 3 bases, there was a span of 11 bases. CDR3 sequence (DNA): TGTGCCATCAGTGAGTCAAGGGGGACGGACACTGAAGCTTTCTTT. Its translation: CAISESRGTDTEAFF.

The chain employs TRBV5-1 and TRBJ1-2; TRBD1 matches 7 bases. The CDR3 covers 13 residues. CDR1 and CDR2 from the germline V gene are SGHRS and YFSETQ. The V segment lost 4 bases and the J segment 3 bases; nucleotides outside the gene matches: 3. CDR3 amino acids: CASSPTGDYGYTF. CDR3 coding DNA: TGCGCCAGCAGCCCTACAGGGGACTATGGCTACACCTTC.

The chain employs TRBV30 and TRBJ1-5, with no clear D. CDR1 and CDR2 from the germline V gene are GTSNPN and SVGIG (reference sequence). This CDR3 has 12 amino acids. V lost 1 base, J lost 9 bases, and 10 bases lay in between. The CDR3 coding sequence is TGTGCCTGGAGTGCCTCGGTCGGGCCCCAGCATTTT. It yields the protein CAWSASVGPQHF.

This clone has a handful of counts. The CDR3, as DNA: TGCAGTGCTATGACAGGTTACGAGCAGTACTTC. Its translation is CSAMTGYEQYF. The chain carries TRBV20-1 and TRBJ2-7; maybe TRBD1 (6 bases). This CDR3 comprises 11 residues. Germline CDR1 DFQATT, CDR2 SNEGSKA (reference sequence). Trimming pared 4 bases from V and 4 bases from J, leaving 8 bases between.

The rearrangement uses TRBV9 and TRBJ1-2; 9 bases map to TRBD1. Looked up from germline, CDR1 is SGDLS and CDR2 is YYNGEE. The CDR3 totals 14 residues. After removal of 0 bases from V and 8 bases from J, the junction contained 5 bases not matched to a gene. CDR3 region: CASSVEQGAVGYTF. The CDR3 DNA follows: TGTGCCAGCAGCGTAGAACAGGGGGCTGTGGGCTACACCTTC.

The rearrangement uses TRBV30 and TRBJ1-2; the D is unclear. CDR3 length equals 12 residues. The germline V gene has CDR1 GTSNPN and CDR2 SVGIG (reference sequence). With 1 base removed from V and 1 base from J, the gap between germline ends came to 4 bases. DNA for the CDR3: TGTGCCTGGAGTGGGGTTAACTATGGCTACACCTTC. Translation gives CAWSGVNYGYTF.

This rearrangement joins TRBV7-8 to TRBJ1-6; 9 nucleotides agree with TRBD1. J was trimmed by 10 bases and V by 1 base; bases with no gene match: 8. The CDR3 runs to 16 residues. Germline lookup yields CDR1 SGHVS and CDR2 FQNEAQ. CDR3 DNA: TGTGCCAGCAGCTTAGTACAGGGGGCTAGTGGCTCACCCCTCCACTTT. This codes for CASSLVQGASGSPLHF.

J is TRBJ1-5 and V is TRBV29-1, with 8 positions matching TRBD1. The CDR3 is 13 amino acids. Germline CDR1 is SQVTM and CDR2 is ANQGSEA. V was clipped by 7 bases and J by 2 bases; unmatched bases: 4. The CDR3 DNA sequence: TGCAGCGCCGGACAGGGACGCAATCAGCCCCAGCATTTT. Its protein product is CSAGQGRNQPQHF.

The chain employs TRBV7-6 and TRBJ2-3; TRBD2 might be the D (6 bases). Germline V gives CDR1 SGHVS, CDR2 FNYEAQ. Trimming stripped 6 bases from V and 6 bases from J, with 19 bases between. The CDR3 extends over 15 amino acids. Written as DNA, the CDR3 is TGTGCCAGCAGTTTACGCCCGGAGGGCCCCGATACGCAGTATTTT. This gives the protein CASSLRPEGPDTQYF.

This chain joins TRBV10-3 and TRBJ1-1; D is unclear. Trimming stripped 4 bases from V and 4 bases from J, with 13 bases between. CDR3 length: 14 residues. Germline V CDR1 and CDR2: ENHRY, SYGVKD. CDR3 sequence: CAISASPVGTEAFF. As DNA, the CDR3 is TGTGCCATCAGTGCTAGTCCCGTCGGCACTGAAGCTTTCTTT.

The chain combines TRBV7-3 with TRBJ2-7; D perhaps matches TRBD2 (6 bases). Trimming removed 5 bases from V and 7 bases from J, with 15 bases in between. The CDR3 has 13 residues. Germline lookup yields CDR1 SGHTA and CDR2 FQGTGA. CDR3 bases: TGTGCCAGCAGCCCGGGGAGGTTCTTGGAGCAGTACTTC. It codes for CASSPGRFLEQYF. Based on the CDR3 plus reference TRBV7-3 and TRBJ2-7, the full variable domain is GAGVSQTPSNKVTEKGKYVELRCDPISGHTALYWYRQSLGQGPEFLIYFQGTGAADDSGLPNDRFFAVRPEGSVSTLKIQRTERGDSAVYLCASSPGRFLEQYFGPGTRLTVT.

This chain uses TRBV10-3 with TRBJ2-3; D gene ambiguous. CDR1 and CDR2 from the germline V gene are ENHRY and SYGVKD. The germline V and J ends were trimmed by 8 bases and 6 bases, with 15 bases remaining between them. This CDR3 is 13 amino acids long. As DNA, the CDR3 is TGTGCCATCGCAAGCGCCGCCCCCGATACGCAGTATTTT. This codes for CAIASAAPDTQYF.

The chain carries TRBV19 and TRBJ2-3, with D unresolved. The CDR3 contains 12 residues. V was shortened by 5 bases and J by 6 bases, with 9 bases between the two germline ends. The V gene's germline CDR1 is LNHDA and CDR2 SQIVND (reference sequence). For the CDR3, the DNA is TGTGCCAGTAGTCTCATACAGGATACGCAGTATTTT. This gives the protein CASSLIQDTQYF.

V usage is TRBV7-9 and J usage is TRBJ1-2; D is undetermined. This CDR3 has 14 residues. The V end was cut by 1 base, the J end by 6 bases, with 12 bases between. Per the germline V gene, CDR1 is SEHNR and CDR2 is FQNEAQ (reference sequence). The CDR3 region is CASSLEGVGHGYTF. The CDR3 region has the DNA TGTGCCAGCAGCTTAGAAGGCGTAGGCCATGGCTACACCTTC.

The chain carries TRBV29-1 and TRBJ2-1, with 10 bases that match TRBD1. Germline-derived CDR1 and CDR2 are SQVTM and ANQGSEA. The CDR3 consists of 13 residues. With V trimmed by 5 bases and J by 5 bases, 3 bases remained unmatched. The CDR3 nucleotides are TGCAGCGTTAGGACAGGGGGGGACAATGAGCAGTTCTTC. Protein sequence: CSVRTGGDNEQFF.

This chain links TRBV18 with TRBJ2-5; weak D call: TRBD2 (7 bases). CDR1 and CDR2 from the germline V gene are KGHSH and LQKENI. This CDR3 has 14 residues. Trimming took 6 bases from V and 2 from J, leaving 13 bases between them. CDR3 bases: TGTGCCAGCTCGAAGGGGGGGGAGCAAGAGACCCAGTACTTC. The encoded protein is CASSKGGEQETQYF.